The 18 T cell receptor beta chains reported below all come from one sample, sequenced in a study of cytomegalovirus exposure and HLA in healthy donors. Generated by immunoSEQ multiplex PCR, the TCRdb table keeps only in-frame clones and is missing some. The sample records 120,000 or so clones, almost 90% being singletons. The sequenced sample was PBMCs. All receptors derive from a man younger than 45 in good health and CMV-seronegative.

This clone was seen only once. The V and J genes are TRBV6-6 and TRBJ2-7, with TRBD1 identical over 10 bases. Per germline, CDR1 MNHNY and CDR2 SVGAGI (reference sequence). The CDR3 spans 15 residues. V gave up 7 bases and J gave up 1 base; unmatched junction bases: 7. This CDR3 reads CASKAGTGASYEQYF. In nucleotides, the CDR3 is TGTGCCAGCAAGGCGGGGACAGGGGCATCCTACGAGCAGTACTTC.

The genes are TRBV29-1 and TRBJ2-3, with 8 bases fitting TRBD2. This CDR3 has 13 residues. J gave up 0 bases and V 6 bases, and 2 bases lay outside the gene matches. The germline gives CDR1 SQVTM, CDR2 ANQGSEA. Here the CDR3 reads CSVTSVSTDTQYF. The CDR3, as DNA: TGCAGCGTGACTAGCGTGAGCACAGATACGCAGTATTTT.

The V call is TRBV29-1, the J call TRBJ2-3, with D possibly matching TRBD2 (6 bases). V lost 7 bases and J 0 bases, leaving 11 bases between the germline ends. Germline loops: CDR1 SQVTM, CDR2 ANQGSEA. The CDR3 loop spans 13 amino acids. Written as DNA, the CDR3 is TGCAGCGCCGACGGGGGTAGCACAGATACGCAGTATTTT. It encodes CSADGGSTDTQYF.

This rearrangement joins TRBV6-4 to TRBJ1-2; TRBD1 is a possible D gene (6 bases). From germline, CDR1 is MRHNA and CDR2 SNTAGT. Trimming removed 2 bases at V and 5 bases at J, with 6 bases between. The CDR3 contains 12 residues. DNA of the CDR3: TGTGCCAGCAGTGACGGGACATATGGCTACACCTTC. Its protein is CASSDGTYGYTF.

This clone was detected once. The rearrangement links TRBV10-3 to TRBJ2-1; TRBD2 agrees at 10 bases. The ends lost 3 bases at V and 9 bases at J; junction bases unmatched: 5. The CDR3 spans 14 residues. Germline values: CDR1 ENHRY, CDR2 SYGVKD. DNA for the CDR3: TGTGCCATCAGTGAACTAGCGGGGCAGGGTGAGCAGTTCTTC. It encodes CAISELAGQGEQFF.

The V gene is TRBV19, the J gene TRBJ2-2, with TRBD1 matching 9 bases. The junction had 7 bases not matched to a gene; V was cut back by 10 bases and J by 4 bases. CDR3 length: 14 amino acids. Germline V gene data show CDR1 as LNHDA and CDR2 as SQIVND (reference sequence). DNA of the CDR3: TGTGCCATTAGGGGACAGGGAGGCACCGGGGAGCTGTTTTTT. The encoded protein is CAIRGQGGTGELFF.

This chain joins TRBV16 and TRBJ1-1; 8 nucleotides align to TRBD1. This CDR3 spans 16 amino acids. Germline CDR1 and CDR2: KGHSY and FQNENV. V was clipped by 0 bases and J by 0 bases; unmatched bases: 3. DNA for the CDR3: TGTGCCAGCAGCCAATCCGGGACAGGCATGAACACTGAAGCTTTCTTT. It specifies CASSQSGTGMNTEAFF. The whole variable domain, filled in from reference TRBV16 and TRBJ1-1, reads GEEVAQTPKHLVRGEGQKAKLYCAPIKGHSYVFWYQQVLKNEFKFLISFQNENVFDETGMPKERFSAKCLPNSPCSLEIQATKLEDSAVYFCASSQSGTGMNTEAFFGQGTRLTVV.

This sequence joins TRBV7-2 and TRBJ2-5; 13 positions match TRBD2. The CDR3 is 18 residues long. The J segment lost 4 bases and the V segment lost 6 bases, leaving 14 bases of the junction unmatched. Germline V gene data show CDR1 as SGHTA and CDR2 as FQGNSA. The CDR3 reads CASSLKPGLAGLRETQYF. The CDR3 nucleotides read TGTGCCAGCAGTCTTAAACCGGGACTAGCGGGATTGAGAGAGACCCAGTACTTC.

This chain connects TRBV6-1 to TRBJ1-3; D unresolved. The germline V gene encodes CDR1 MNHNS and CDR2 SASEGT. Trimming took off 3 bases at V and 0 bases at J, with 9 bases between the two ends. CDR3 size: 15 residues. The CDR3: CASSEYGNSGNTIYF. CDR3 nucleotide sequence: TGTGCCAGCAGTGAGTACGGTAACTCTGGAAACACCATATATTTT.

J is TRBJ2-1 and V is TRBV6-4; tentative D call: TRBD1 (5 bases). Per the germline V gene, CDR1 is MRHNA and CDR2 is SNTAGT. The CDR3 runs 16 residues. The V and J ends lost 0 bases and 4 bases respectively, with 13 bases between them. For the CDR3, the DNA is TGTGCCAGCAGTGACTCGAGCAGGGCCCTTTACAATGAGCAGTTCTTC. Its translation is CASSDSSRALYNEQFF.

The chain joins TRBV6-5 to TRBJ1-2, with 7 bases fitting TRBD1. Germline V lookup: CDR1 MNHEY, CDR2 SVGAGI. Trimming removed 0 bases from V and 4 bases from J; junction bases left unmatched: 5. The CDR3 loop spans 15 amino acids. Here the CDR3 DNA reads TGTGCCAGCAGTTACTCGAACAGGGGACTCTATGGCTACACCTTC. Protein sequence: CASSYSNRGLYGYTF.

The gene calls are TRBV19 and TRBJ2-2, with 8 bases aligning to TRBD1. With 8 bases clipped from V and 6 bases from J, the junction kept 11 bases outside the gene matches. Per the germline V gene, CDR1 is LNHDA and CDR2 is SQIVND (reference sequence). The CDR3 covers 15 residues. CDR3 region: CASGFTGGRAGELFF. CDR3 nucleotides: TGTGCCAGTGGCTTTACAGGGGGTAGGGCCGGGGAGCTGTTTTTT.

This clone showed up just a few times. The chain carries TRBV7-8 and TRBJ2-7; 8 bases line up with TRBD1. Unmatched junction bases numbered 5, after V lost 7 bases and J lost 3 bases. The germline V gene encodes CDR1 SGHVS and CDR2 FQNEAQ. CDR3 length equals 13 residues. The CDR3 is CASNQDRGYEQYF. Here the CDR3 DNA reads TGTGCCAGCAACCAAGACAGGGGCTACGAGCAGTACTTC. Looking up the rest from reference TRBV7-8 and TRBJ2-7 gives the full variable domain: GAGVSQSPRYKVAKRGQDVALRCDPISGHVSLFWYQQALGQGPEFLTYFQNEAQLDKSGLPSDRFFAERPEGSVSTLKIQRTQQEDSAVYLCASNQDRGYEQYFGPGTRLTVT.

J is TRBJ2-1 and V is TRBV4-3, with D possibly TRBD2 on 6 matching bases. Trimming shortened V by 1 base and J by 4 bases, and 14 bases separated the two germline ends. This CDR3 contains 16 residues. Germline values: CDR1 LGHNA, CDR2 YSLEER. The DNA for the CDR3 is TGCGCCAGCAGCCAAGGGGCCATAGCGGATTACAATGAGCAGTTCTTC. This codes for CASSQGAIADYNEQFF.

The chain is built from TRBV29-1 and TRBJ1-1, with 7 bases matching TRBD1. This CDR3 has 12 amino acids. Trimming removed 7 bases from V and 4 bases from J; junction bases left unmatched: 6. CDR1 and CDR2 (germline): SQVTM, ANQGSEA. CDR3 region: CSAGTVSTEAFF. CDR3 coding DNA: TGCAGCGCGGGGACAGTTAGCACTGAAGCTTTCTTT.

This clone came up a few times. This rearrangement joins TRBV11-2 to TRBJ2-2, with TRBD1 as a possible D gene (6 bases). This CDR3 region has 14 residues. The ends were cut back, 5 bases at V and 6 bases at J, with 13 bases in the middle. Germline lookup yields CDR1 SGHAT and CDR2 FQNNGV. The CDR3: CASSARQDSGELFF. The CDR3 DNA reads as TGTGCCAGCAGCGCCCGACAGGATTCCGGGGAGCTGTTTTTT.

A few counts support this clone. The V and J genes are TRBV5-1 and TRBJ1-4; 9 nucleotides align to TRBD1. Germline values: CDR1 SGHRS, CDR2 YFSETQ. The CDR3 is made up of 19 amino acids. The V gene end was trimmed by 3 bases and the J gene end by 1 base; junction bases not matched to a gene: 13. CDR3 nucleotide sequence: TGCGCCAGCAGCTCCCCCCGCACAGGGGGCATAGAAACTAATGAAAAACTGTTTTTT. It specifies CASSSPRTGGIETNEKLFF.

This clone was observed a single time. Here the CDR3 reads CASSLEPGTGELFF. CDR3 in DNA: TGTGCCAGCAGTTTAGAGCCTGGCACCGGGGAGCTGTTTTTT. The chain recombines TRBV27 with TRBJ2-2; D is ambiguous. With 2 bases removed from V and 4 bases from J, the gap between germline ends came to 8 bases. CDR3 length equals 14 residues. Germline-derived CDR1 and CDR2 are MNHEY and SMNVEV (reference sequence).